Listed here is a single T cell receptor beta chain. This sample stems from a study of somatic mutations in cytotoxic T cells in rheumatoid arthritis. At the level of the study: Flow sorting of some V beta antibody-stained T cells reached nearly 100% purity, with V beta1+ cells also TCRB-sequenced.

Per the study methods: Some patient CD8+ clones were larger than 1%, and these rarely matched published virus-specific TCRB sequences. Assay used: immunoSEQ multiplex PCR; TCRdb lists only in-frame clones, some missing. D and trimming come from the DNA, and the V and J calls and clone size come from that table. Among about 14,000 clones listed, 80% to 95% were seen once. Positive selection with magnetic beads achieved the isolation of CD4+ and CD8+ cells, followed by a flow cytometry check of purity. Sequenced sample: CD4+ T cells sorted from blood. The sequence was collected from a man aged 65 to 79 with rheumatoid arthritis.

The CDR3 loop is CAISPGGHIANYGYTF. As DNA, the CDR3 is TGTGCCATCAGTCCCGGCGGCCATATAGCTAACTATGGCTACACCTTC. The chain couples TRBV10-3 to TRBJ1-2; unclear D gene. The ends were cut back, 5 bases at V and 0 bases at J, with 16 bases in the middle. CDR3 length equals 16 residues. CDR1 is ENHRY, CDR2 SYGVKD, per germline.